This T cell receptor (beta chain) was recovered during a study of spatial heterogeneity in lung cancer. This sample's time point: sample taken at primary tumor resection. Whole RNA, which was extracted from tumor, nontumor lung tissue or frozen PBMC, was sequenced without any cell sorting. This clonotype occurred many times. Little can be read into the size of this beta chain, an off-target read in a library designed for alpha chains. The study tagged each TCR cDNA molecule with a unique molecular identifier. TCRdb analysed the 5' RACE reads with MiXCR anew, one entry per CDR3 protein. Among around 11,000 distinct CDR3 sequences listed, roughly 6.2% were seen once. This clonotype was sampled from a male donor with early-stage non-small cell lung cancer. Sequencing used PBMCs, obtained at surgery.

The CDR3 sequence: CASSLTSGGTDTQYF. The CDR3 bases are TGTGCCAGCAGCTTGACTAGCGGGGGGACAGATACGCAGTATTTT. The rearrangement links TRBV5-6 to TRBJ2-3, with TRBD2 identical over 12 bases. The CDR3 has 15 amino acids. V dropped 1 base and J dropped 3; count of bases not matched to a gene: 0. Germline CDR1 is SGHDT and CDR2 is YYEEEE.